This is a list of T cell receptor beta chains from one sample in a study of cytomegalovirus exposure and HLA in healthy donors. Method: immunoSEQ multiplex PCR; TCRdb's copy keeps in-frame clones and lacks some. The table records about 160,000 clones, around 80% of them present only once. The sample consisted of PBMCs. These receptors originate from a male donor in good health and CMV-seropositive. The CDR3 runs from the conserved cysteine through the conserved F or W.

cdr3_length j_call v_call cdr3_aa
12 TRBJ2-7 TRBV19 CASSRQGYEQYF
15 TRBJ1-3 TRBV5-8 CASSPDRGPGNTIYF
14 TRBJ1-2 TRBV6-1 CASSEATRDYGYTF
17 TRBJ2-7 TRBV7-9 CSSSLGLAGDTPYEQYF
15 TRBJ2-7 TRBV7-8 CASSYKGGSSYEQYF
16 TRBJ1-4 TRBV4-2 CVSSQDRDRLFGKLFF
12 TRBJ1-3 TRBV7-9 CSSSIDRDTIYF
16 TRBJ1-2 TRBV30 CAWSFRVRVSNYGYTF
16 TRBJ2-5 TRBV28 CASSLSSGRRGETQYF
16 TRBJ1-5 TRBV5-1 CASSLEGRGGNQPQHF
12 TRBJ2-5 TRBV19 CASTGVGETQYF
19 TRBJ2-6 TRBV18 CASSHPGTVPQGGANVLTF
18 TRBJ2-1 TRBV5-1 CASSHFPLAGGDYSEQFF
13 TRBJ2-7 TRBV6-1 CASSEGHGNEQYF